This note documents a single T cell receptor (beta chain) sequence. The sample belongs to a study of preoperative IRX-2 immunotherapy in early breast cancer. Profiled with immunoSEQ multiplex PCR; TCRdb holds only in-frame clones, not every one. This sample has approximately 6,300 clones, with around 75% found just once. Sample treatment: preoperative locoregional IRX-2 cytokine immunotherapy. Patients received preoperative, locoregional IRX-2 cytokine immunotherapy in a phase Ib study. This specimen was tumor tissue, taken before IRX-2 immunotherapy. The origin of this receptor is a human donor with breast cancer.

The CDR3 reads CASSLEARVRYNEQFF. The CDR3 bases are TGTGCCAGCAGCTTAGAGGCCAGGGTTAGGTACAATGAGCAGTTCTTC. The chain has TRBV11-1 and TRBJ2-1; maybe TRBD1 (5 bases). This CDR3 has 16 amino acids. V was cut by 1 base and J by 4 bases, with 14 bases left in between. Germline V gives CDR1 SGHAT, CDR2 FQDESV (reference sequence).